The entry below describes one T cell receptor beta chain. The antigen it recognizes is unknown. The sample holds no much larger clone one base away, and base qualities are not on file. The data were taken from a study of CD8+ T cells in alopecia areata (dated by TCRdb to between 2017 and 2018). Regarding the research as a whole: The treated patients took part in an open-label pilot trial in which moderate-to-severe alopecia areata was treated with oral tofacitinib at 5 to 10 mg twice daily. Scalp clonality was compared across normal scalp (n=4), patchy alopecia areata scalp (n=8), and alopecia totalis/universalis scalp (n=8). On the human side, TCRbeta sequencing was run on scalp tissue and on sorted CD4+ and CD8+ peripheral blood T cells from healthy controls and from alopecia areata patients with either patchy or totalis/universalis disease. To study T cell clonal expansion in alopecia areata, the researchers applied high-throughput TCRbeta sequencing to both the C3H/HeJ mouse model and human patients. Tofacitinib-treated patients had biopsies at baseline and at 4 and 24 weeks of treatment, with a later scalp biopsy in several patients. Tofacitinib was given for 6 to 18 months, followed by 6 months of follow-up off drug to assess delayed response and recurrence. RNA came from the PAXgene miRNA kit for fixed scalp, the miRNeasy kit for PBMCs, and the RNeasy kit for mouse skin. TCRbeta CDR3 regions were amplified by immunoSEQ multiplex PCR using 35 Vbeta forward and 13 Jbeta reverse primers. Overall results and qualifications from the work: Shared TCR sequences between patients were less evident than in mice, which may be partly attributable to HLA diversity in the patient population. Compared with normal scalp, lesional scalp had higher clonality and more expanded CD8+ clones, particularly in alopecia totalis/universalis, a pattern that suggests antigenic drive. Unlike mouse skin, where gammadelta T cells dominate, normal human skin contains resident alphabeta T cells that get sequenced too, which complicates analysis of the scalp TCR repertoire.

Its CDR3 holds 21 amino acids, cysteine through phenylalanine. The entry retains the CDR3 DNA only, 63 bases that are in frame from base 1. Trimming removed 3 bases from V and 7 bases from J; the gene matches leave 25 bases unexplained. CDR1 SGHRS and CDR2 YFSETQ were looked up in the germline V gene. The library was prepared using the immunoSEQ multiplex PCR assay. For TCR sequencing, RNA was extracted from every sample and reverse transcribed into cDNA to serve as template. SuperScript III was used to make first-strand cDNA, primed with a 2:1 mix of oligo-dT and random hexamers. A synthetic immune receptor repertoire was used to measure amplification bias, and any remaining bias was corrected computationally. The study's processing was this. Raw reads were preprocessed for error removal, and CDR3 was defined according to IMGT conventions as running from the conserved cysteine to phenylalanine. Clonality was computed by normalizing Shannon entropy by log2 of the number of productive unique TCRs and subtracting the result from 1. Scalp TCRbeta sequences were cross-referenced with sorted blood CD4 and CD8 repertoires so that the CD4 or CD8 identity of scalp clones could be inferred. TCRdb retrieved this table from immuneACCESS and kept in-frame rearrangements only. Not all clones are present; in checked studies, unresolved V genes account for under half, and no reason is known for the remainder. That table gives V, J and clone size, and the DNA gave D and trimming. For this sample the table gives under 250,000 clones, of which approximately 52% were detected only once. Of the sample, roughly 0.47% falls within the top ten clones.

Reading the label with the study, this specimen's time point is: baseline before oral tofacitinib. Lesional scalp punch biopsies and peripheral blood were obtained from alopecia areata patients. PBMCs were isolated by density centrifugation and stained for CD3, CD4 and CD8, and CD4+ and CD8+ T cells were sorted on a FACSAria. The source was CD4+ T cells sorted from blood, collected at week 0. The rearranged segments are TRBV5-1 and TRBJ2-1; TRBD1 fits 10 bases in the junction. The clonotype was recovered from a human donor with alopecia areata. The nucleotide sequence reads TGCGCCAGCAGCTCCTCCCGGTTGACAGGGGGCGACCCTCGGAATAGGAATGAGCAGTTCTTC. It translates as CASSSSRLTGGDPRNRNEQFF.